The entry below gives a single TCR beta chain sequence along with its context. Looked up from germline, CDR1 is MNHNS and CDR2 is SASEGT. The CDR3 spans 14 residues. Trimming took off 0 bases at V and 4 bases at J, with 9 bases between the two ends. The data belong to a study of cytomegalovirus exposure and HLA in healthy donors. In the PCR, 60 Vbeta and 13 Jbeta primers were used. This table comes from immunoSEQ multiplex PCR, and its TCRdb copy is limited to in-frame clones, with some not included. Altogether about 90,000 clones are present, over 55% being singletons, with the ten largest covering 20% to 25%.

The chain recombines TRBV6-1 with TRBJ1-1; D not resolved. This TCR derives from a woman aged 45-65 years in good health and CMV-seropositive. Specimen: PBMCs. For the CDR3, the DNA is TGTGCCAGCAGTGAAGCCGCACTTGGCACTGAAGCTTTCTTT. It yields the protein CASSEAALGTEAFF.